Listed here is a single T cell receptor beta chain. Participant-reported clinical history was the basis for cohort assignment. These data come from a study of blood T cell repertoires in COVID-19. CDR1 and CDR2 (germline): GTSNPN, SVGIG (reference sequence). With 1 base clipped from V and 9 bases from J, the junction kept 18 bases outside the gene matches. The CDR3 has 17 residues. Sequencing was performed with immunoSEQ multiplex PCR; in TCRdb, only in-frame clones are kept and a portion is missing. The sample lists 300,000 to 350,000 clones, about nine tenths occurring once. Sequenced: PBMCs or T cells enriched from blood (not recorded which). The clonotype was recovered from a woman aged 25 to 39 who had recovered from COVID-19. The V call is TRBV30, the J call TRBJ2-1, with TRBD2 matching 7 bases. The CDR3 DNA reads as TGTGCCTGGAGTGACGTGCGGAAAGCGGGGTGGGGTGCTGAGCAGTTCTTC. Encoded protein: CAWSDVRKAGWGAEQFF.